Listed here are 2 T cell receptor beta chains from one sample, sequenced in a study of T cells in severe cutaneous drug reactions. Libraries were made by iRepertoire multiplex PCR with TCR subtype-specific primers for bulk and single-cell sequencing. TCRdb reprocessed the multiplex PCR reads, keeping one entry per CDR3 protein, no DNA. The listing records more than 6,500 distinct CDR3 sequences. The donors had carbamazepine-induced Stevens-Johnson syndrome or toxic epidermal necrolysis. The source material was cells from a skin blister. Receptors were obtained from a human donor with a severe cutaneous adverse drug reaction.

CDR3 sequence reads: CASSQFPDLNTEAFF. The chain is built from TRBV14 and TRBJ1-1. This CDR3 region has 15 residues. CDR1 SGHDN and CDR2 FVKESK come from the germline V gene.

The genes are TRBV28 and TRBJ1-1; TCRdb gives TRBD1 as the D gene, but with no DNA this cannot be confirmed. Germline V CDR1 and CDR2: MDHEN, SYDVKM. This CDR3 contains 17 residues. The CDR3 region is CASSLLPRQGGNTEAFF.